These 32 T cell receptor beta chains were all obtained from the same sample, sequenced in a study of prognosis after radiotherapy for stage I lung cancer. Starting from genomic DNA, TCR beta CDR3 was amplified through two-round multiplex PCR. Gene-specific primers for each TRBV and TRBJ gene drove first-round PCR. Each CDR3 protein is one row after TCRdb ran MiXCR on the multiplex PCR reads. Altogether some 39,000 distinct CDR3 sequences are present, approximately 25% being singletons, with the ten largest covering about 25%. The specimen comprised PBMCs, sampled before or after stereotactic body radiation therapy (not recorded which). Receptors were obtained from a donor aged 50 or older with non-small cell lung cancer.

This clonotype was seen many times. This chain joins TRBV6-1 and TRBJ2-3; 11 bases agree with TRBD2. This CDR3 contains 15 residues. With V trimmed by 7 bases and J by 6 bases, 9 bases remained unmatched. CDR1 and CDR2 from the germline V gene are MNHNS and SASEGT. CDR3 DNA sequence: TGTGCCAGCATTGGAACTAGCGGGAGATCTGATACGCAGTATTTT. Protein: CASIGTSGRSDTQYF.

This clonotype was picked up many times. The V and J genes are TRBV3-1 and TRBJ1-2; TRBD1 is a possible D gene (5 bases). Trimming pared 6 bases from V and 0 bases from J, leaving 11 bases between. Germline V lookup: CDR1 LGHDT, CDR2 YNNKEL (reference sequence). The CDR3 runs 14 residues. The CDR3 here is CASRQGPANYGYTF. Here the CDR3 DNA reads TGTGCCAGCAGGCAGGGCCCAGCTAACTATGGCTACACCTTC.

Note on this clonotype: One base away lies a much larger clone, so this may be a sequencing read error. The chain employs TRBV5-4 and TRBJ2-5; D unclear. Per the germline V gene, CDR1 is SGHNT and CDR2 is YYREEE (reference sequence). V dropped 2 bases and J dropped 1 base, with 9 bases sitting between them. The CDR3 runs 14 residues. The CDR3: CASSFAQRQETQYF. The CDR3 nucleotides are TGTGCCAGCAGCTTCGCTCAGCGCCAAGAGACCCAGTACTTC.

This clonotype has at least ten counts. This chain connects TRBV20-1 to TRBJ1-5; 7 nucleotides align to TRBD1. Per germline, CDR1 DFQATT and CDR2 SNEGSKA (reference sequence). Unmatched junction bases numbered 15, after V lost 4 bases and J lost 6 bases. The CDR3 has 16 amino acids. CDR3 nucleotide sequence: TGCAGTGCTATATCGACAGGGATCAGTCTCGGTCAGCCCCAGCATTTT. It encodes CSAISTGISLGQPQHF.

This clonotype was detected ten times or more. The rearrangement links TRBV27 to TRBJ2-7; 7 positions agree with TRBD2. The CDR3 is made up of 16 amino acids. Germline CDR1 reads MNHEY; CDR2 reads SMNVEV (reference sequence). V lost 6 bases to trimming and J lost 0 bases; unmatched junction nucleotides: 11. The CDR3 is CASRGLGRGSSYEQYF. The CDR3 DNA reads TGTGCCAGCAGGGGGCTCGGGCGGGGGAGCTCCTACGAGCAGTACTTC.

The chain employs TRBV18 and TRBJ1-1; D uncertain. From germline, CDR1 is KGHSH and CDR2 LQKENI. The length of the CDR3 is 14 residues. V was pared by 5 bases and J by 2 bases, with 12 bases between. The CDR3 loop reads CASSENAANTEAFF. CDR3 sequence (DNA): TGTGCCAGCTCAGAGAATGCGGCAAACACTGAAGCTTTCTTT.

Worth noting for this clonotype: It is likely a read error: a sequence one base away is far more abundant. The chain uses TRBV6-2 or TRBV6-3 and TRBJ2-2, with a weak D call TRBD1 (6 bases). V was pared by 7 bases and J by 3 bases, with 21 bases between. Germline assignment: CDR1 MNHEY and CDR2 SVGEGT. This CDR3 spans 17 amino acids. CDR3 amino acids: CASIPQGFPMYTGELFF. The DNA of the CDR3 is TGTGCCAGCATACCACAGGGTTTTCCGATGTACACCGGGGAGCTGTTTTTT.

This clonotype was picked up a small number of times. CDR3: CASSAGWGLAKNIQYF. The CDR3 DNA is TGTGCCAGCAGCGCTGGGTGGGGACTAGCCAAAAACATTCAGTACTTC. This chain links TRBV9 with TRBJ2-4, with D perhaps matching TRBD2 (6 bases). CDR1 and CDR2 from the germline V gene are SGDLS and YYNGEE. This CDR3 spans 16 amino acids. V was shortened by 3 bases and J by 0 bases, with 13 bases between the two germline ends.

This clonotype was recorded at least ten times. The chain couples TRBV11-2 to TRBJ2-7; D unclear. V lost 6 bases and J 0 bases, leaving 9 bases between the germline ends. Germline CDR1 and CDR2: SGHAT and FQNNGV. This CDR3 is built from 13 residues. CDR3 protein: CASRRTDSYEQYF. The CDR3, as DNA: TGTGCCAGCAGGCGGACGGACTCCTACGAGCAGTACTTC.

At least ten counts were recorded for this clonotype. The chain uses TRBV12-3 or TRBV12-4 and TRBJ2-1; TRBD1 matches 9 bases. The CDR3 sequence is 14 residues long. The V gene end was trimmed by 10 bases and the J gene end by 8 bases; junction bases not matched to a gene: 12. The CDR3 bases are TGTGCCACCGGGGAGGGACAGGGTCATGATGAGCAGTTCTTC. Its protein product is CATGEGQGHDEQFF.

Turning to this clonotype: One junction end disagrees with the germline gene, perhaps due to a read error. J is TRBJ2-5 and V is TRBV5-1, with 7 bases aligning to TRBD1. The germline V gene has CDR1 SGHRS and CDR2 YFSETQ. The length of the CDR3 is 18 residues. The CDR3 DNA reads TGCGCCAGCAGCAACCCCCTCGGACAGGCTCTACTCGAAGATACCCAGTACTTC. Amino acid sequence: CASSNPLGQALLEDTQYF.

This clonotype was observed at least ten times. V is TRBV5-1 and J is TRBJ1-5; D perhaps matches TRBD1 (5 bases). Between the trimmed V and J ends, which lost 0 bases and 6 bases, there was a span of 13 bases. Germline CDR1 SGHRS, CDR2 YFSETQ. The CDR3 totals 15 residues. DNA of the CDR3: TGCGCCAGCAGCTTGGATGGTGGGGGAGGTCAGCCCCAGCATTTT. Translated: CASSLDGGGGQPQHF.

Turning to this clonotype: This probably arose from a read error, given a far larger clone one base away. This chain links TRBV7-9 with TRBJ2-1; possibly TRBD2 for D (6 bases). The CDR3 length is 14 residues. The germline CDR1 and CDR2 sequences are SEHNR and FQNEAQ (reference sequence). The V gene lost 3 bases and the J gene lost 7 bases, with 13 bases spanning the gap. For the CDR3, the DNA is TGTGCCAGCAGCTTTGGGGGACTGTGTAATGAGCAGTTCTTC. As protein: CASSFGGLCNEQFF.

This clonotype showed up many times. The V gene is TRBV28, the J gene TRBJ1-5; TRBD1 matches 7 bases. This CDR3 spans 14 amino acids. Trimming cost V 5 bases and J 6 bases; bases outside gene matches: 7. Germline CDR1 reads MDHEN; CDR2 reads SYDVKM. The CDR3 bases are TGTGCCAGCAGTCTGTGGACAGGAATTCAGCCCCAGCATTTT. Residues: CASSLWTGIQPQHF.

This clonotype has just one count. The junction differs from germline at one of its ends, possibly a read error. The chain recombines TRBV6-2 or TRBV6-3 with TRBJ1-2, with a tentative D call TRBD1 (5 bases). The CDR3 extends over 15 amino acids. Germline lookup yields CDR1 MNHEY and CDR2 SVGEGT. The CDR3 DNA sequence: TGTGTCAGCAGTTACCCGTCCCGGGGGGAGAGAGGCTACAACTTC. It codes for CVSSYPSRGERGYNF.

This clonotype was seen many times. J is TRBJ2-1 and V is TRBV6-2 or TRBV6-3; 9 nucleotides match TRBD1. V lost 2 bases and J lost 5; bases outside the gene matches: 13. This CDR3 is 18 amino acids long. Germline loops: CDR1 MNHEY, CDR2 SVGEGT. This chain's CDR3 is CASSYVGSAGQGDNEQFF. CDR3 nucleotides: TGTGCCAGCAGTTACGTTGGAAGCGCGGGACAGGGCGACAATGAGCAGTTCTTC.

This clonotype was recorded many times. This chain uses TRBV6-1 with TRBJ1-1, with D maybe TRBD1 (6 bases). There are 15 residues in the CDR3. Trimming removed 6 bases at V and 6 bases at J, with 20 bases between. Germline assignment: CDR1 MNHNS and CDR2 SASEGT. The CDR3 coding sequence is TGTGCCAGCAGGGAGGCAGGGGCGGATCTCCCTGAAGCTTTCTTT. Translation: CASREAGADLPEAFF.

This sequence joins TRBV20-1 and TRBJ1-2, with D possibly being TRBD1 (5 bases). There are 15 residues in the CDR3. In germline, CDR1 is DFQATT, CDR2 SNEGSKA (reference sequence). V was clipped by 2 bases and J by 0 bases, with 13 bases between them. In DNA form, the CDR3 reads TGCAGTGCTAGACGGAGGACACATCCTAACTATGGCTACACCTTC. It specifies CSARRRTHPNYGYTF.

Many counts were recorded for this clonotype. The chain carries TRBV7-2 and TRBJ2-2, with unresolved D. The CDR3 runs to 16 residues. The ends were cut back, 2 bases at V and 4 bases at J, with 14 bases in the middle. Looked up from germline, CDR1 is SGHTA and CDR2 is FQGNSA. CDR3 protein: CASSLTVVTSTGELFF. CDR3 DNA: TGTGCCAGCAGCTTAACGGTTGTCACATCCACCGGGGAGCTGTTTTTT.

Worth noting for this clonotype: The junction departs from germline at one end; a sequencing error may be responsible. The rearrangement links TRBV24-1 to TRBJ2-3, with TRBD1 identical over 9 bases. This CDR3 has 16 residues. Germline lookup yields CDR1 KGHDR and CDR2 SFDVKD. CDR3 region: CATSYFCDRGTDTQYF. The DNA of the CDR3 is TGTGCCACCAGTTATTTTTGCGACAGGGGGACAGATACGCAGTATTTT.

As concerns this clonotype: A clone one base away is much larger, so this may be a read error. The chain employs TRBV3-1 and TRBJ2-7, with 9 positions matching TRBD1. Germline loops: CDR1 LGHDT, CDR2 YNNKEL (reference sequence). The trim removed 3 bases at V and 6 bases at J, leaving 12 bases unmatched. The CDR3 spans 16 residues. CDR3 nucleotide sequence: TGTGCCAGCAGCCATTTCCCGGGACAGGGAACTATCGAGCAGTACTTC. Amino acid sequence: CASSHFPGQGTIEQYF.

Concerning this clonotype itself: Just one base apart from a much larger clone, this may be a read error. The chain recombines TRBV5-5 with TRBJ2-2, with D perhaps assigned TRBD1 or TRBD2 (5 bases each). Germline V gives CDR1 SGHKS, CDR2 YYEKEE (reference sequence). The CDR3 loop spans 15 amino acids. The ends were cut back, 0 bases at V and 7 bases at J, with 13 bases in the middle. CDR3 protein: CASSLAGGQYGELFF. In nucleotides, the CDR3 is TGTGCCAGCAGCTTGGCTGGGGGTCAGTACGGGGAGCTGTTTTTT.

This clonotype is judged medium-sized (0.01 to 0.1%). J is TRBJ2-1 and V is TRBV9; TRBD2 matches at 11 bases. The CDR3 extends over 15 amino acids. Trimming at V came to 1 base and at J to 8 bases, leaving 5 bases not matched to a gene. Looked up from germline, CDR1 is SGDLS and CDR2 is YYNGEE. This chain's CDR3 is CASSVTSGSGDEQFF. For the CDR3, the DNA is TGTGCCAGCAGCGTAACTAGCGGGAGTGGCGATGAGCAGTTCTTC.

This clonotype has ten or more counts. The J gene is TRBJ2-5, the V gene TRBV15; no definite D call. With 3 bases removed from V and 7 bases from J, the gap between germline ends came to 9 bases. Germline V CDR1 and CDR2: LNHNV, YYDKDF (reference sequence). The CDR3 is 12 amino acids. The CDR3 region has the DNA TGTGCCACCAGCAGGGACCTGGGGACCCAGTACTTC. It codes for CATSRDLGTQYF.

This clonotype showed up just a few times. This may arise from a read error, as a much more abundant clone is one base away. The chain recombines TRBV7-2 with TRBJ2-7; the match to TRBD2 covers 9 bases. J was trimmed by 1 base and V by 8 bases; bases with no gene match: 18. This CDR3 comprises 18 residues. The germline V gene encodes CDR1 SGHTA and CDR2 FQGNSA. The CDR3 region has the DNA TGTGCCAGCGGCTCGACGACAGCAAGTAGCGGGAGATCCTACGAGCAGTACTTC. Translating gives CASGSTTASSGRSYEQYF.

A note on this clonotype: A much bigger clone sits one base away, suggesting this may be a read error. The V call is TRBV6-1, the J call TRBJ2-5, with 10 positions matching TRBD2. This CDR3 region has 16 residues. Germline CDR1 reads MNHNS; CDR2 reads SASEGT. V dropped 6 bases and J dropped 1; count of bases not matched to a gene: 8. CDR3: CASSQWTSGPQETQYF. The CDR3 DNA is TGTGCCAGCAGCCAATGGACTAGCGGCCCCCAAGAGACCCAGTACTTC.

This clonotype is medium-sized. This chain links TRBV28 with TRBJ2-1; D possibly corresponds to TRBD2 (6 bases). The CDR3 runs 14 residues. The germline CDR1 and CDR2 sequences are MDHEN and SYDVKM. V was clipped by 10 bases and J by 0 bases, with 13 bases between them. This CDR3 reads CATDYTSSYNEQFF. In nucleotides, the CDR3 is TGTGCCACGGACTACACGAGCTCCTACAATGAGCAGTTCTTC.

This clonotype appeared many times. The chain couples TRBV6-1 to TRBJ1-6; 12 nucleotides match TRBD1. The V gene's germline CDR1 is MNHNS and CDR2 SASEGT. This CDR3 region has 15 residues. V lost 5 bases, J lost 8 bases, and 4 bases stayed unmatched. The CDR3, as DNA: TGTGCCAGCAGTCTAGGGACAGGGGGCTATTCACCCCTCCACTTT. Amino acid sequence: CASSLGTGGYSPLHF.

This clonotype has a count of ten or more. CDR3 sequence (DNA): TGTGCCAGCAGCGCCACAATCCCCGCTGAAGCTTTCTTT. Its protein is CASSATIPAEAFF. The V gene is TRBV27, the J gene TRBJ1-1, with D hard to call. The CDR3 sequence is 13 residues long. V was shortened by 6 bases and J by 6 bases, with 14 bases between the two germline ends. From germline, CDR1 is MNHEY and CDR2 SMNVEV (reference sequence).

This clonotype was seen ten or more times. The chain links TRBV18 to TRBJ2-7; D gene unclear. The length of the CDR3 is 14 residues. Germline CDR1 KGHSH, CDR2 LQKENI. The V and J ends lost 5 bases and 2 bases respectively, with 13 bases between them. The CDR3: CASSNYRSPYEQYF. In DNA form, the CDR3 reads TGTGCCAGCTCAAATTACCGAAGTCCCTACGAGCAGTACTTC.

This clonotype was observed many times. V is TRBV6-1 and J is TRBJ2-7; D is unclear. The CDR3 runs 14 residues. V lost 6 bases and J 0 bases, leaving 12 bases between the germline ends. From germline, CDR1 is MNHNS and CDR2 SASEGT. The CDR3 sequence: CASSPTGGSYEQYF. The CDR3 bases are TGTGCCAGCAGCCCGACCGGCGGCTCCTACGAGCAGTACTTC.

This clonotype appeared many times. The V and J genes are TRBV20-1 and TRBJ1-1; 9 bases are shared with TRBD1. The junction had 7 bases not matched to a gene; V was cut back by 5 bases and J by 6 bases. CDR1 DFQATT and CDR2 SNEGSKA come from the germline V gene (reference sequence). The CDR3 has 13 residues. The CDR3 DNA is TGCAGTGCTGGGAGACAGGGGGTCGCTGAAGCTTTCTTT. Translated, it gives CSAGRQGVAEAFF.